This T cell receptor beta chain was profiled in a study of glioma-infiltrating T cells after dendritic cell vaccination. For the study at large: Samples are from glioblastoma patients in Phase I and II dendritic cell vaccine trials. Three intradermal dendritic cell vaccine injections were given every two weeks.

Regarding time point: after dendritic cell vaccination, including at tumor progression/relapse. Sequencing was performed with immunoSEQ multiplex PCR; in TCRdb, only in-frame clones are kept and a portion is missing. The sample holds 80,000 to 95,000 clones, around 85% seen once. A single count supports this clone. The receptor was isolated from a human donor with glioblastoma. The specimen was blood, collected after dendritic cell vaccination.

DNA of the CDR3: TGCGCCAGCAGCTTGGGGGGGGACCACGAGCAGTACTTC. As protein: CASSLGGDHEQYF. The gene calls are TRBV5-1 and TRBJ2-5; D may be TRBD2 (6 bases). The J call may be incorrect, as the DNA end agrees better with TRBJ2-7. The CDR3 contains 13 residues. Germline CDR1 reads SGHRS; CDR2 reads YFSETQ.